This TCR beta chain was identified in a study of early T cells in non-severe SARS-CoV-2 infection. TCRdb reanalysed the 5' RACE reads using MiXCR and keeps one entry per CDR3 protein. The data contain tens of thousands of distinct CDR3 sequences, around 11% of them singletons. Study-level points and caveats: A preference for anti-spike CD8 responses marked VDJdb matching, which missed private and CD4 specificities.

Details on this clonotype: No antigen is known for it.

The TCR comes from an adult who was a healthcare worker with PCR-confirmed SARS-CoV-2 infection or an uninfected control (not recorded which). The sequenced sample was whole blood, obtained at baseline.

CDR3: CASSPRGLGTGELFF. As DNA, the CDR3 is TGTGCCAGCAGCCCGAGGGGCCTAGGGACCGGGGAGCTGTTTTTT. V gene TRBV25-1 combines with J gene TRBJ2-2; the D gene could be TRBD1 or TRBD2 (5 bases each). This CDR3 has 15 amino acids. Per germline, CDR1 MGHDK and CDR2 SYGVNS. V lost 6 bases and J lost 5, with 16 bases in between.